The TCR beta chain described here comes from a study of T cell repertoires in cytomegalovirus infection. MiXCR, run by TCRdb on the reads, gives a single entry per CDR3 protein. The sample shows 150,000 to 200,000 distinct CDR3 sequences, 9.5% of them seen only once. The sequenced material came from PBMCs. This TCR derives from a human donor in good health (CMV status not recorded). Some clones in this sample may be carry-over from other donors' samples.

CDR3 coding DNA: TGTGCCAGCAAACCCGCGCTACGCTCCTACGAGCAGTACTTC. Amino acids: CASKPALRSYEQYF. The chain employs TRBV28 and TRBJ2-7, with D uncertain. V was cut by 7 bases and J by 0 bases, with 13 bases left in between. Germline lookup yields CDR1 MDHEN and CDR2 SYDVKM. This CDR3 is 14 amino acids long.